This TCR beta chain was observed in a study of cytotoxic CD8 clonotypes in ibrutinib-treated CLL. Study-level information: A mean of around 260,000 productive templates and tens of thousands of productive rearrangements was obtained per sample.

Measured with immunoSEQ multiplex PCR; TCRdb has only the in-frame clones, and not every one. The sample carries fewer than 75,000 clones, approximately 75% recorded once. Roughly 2 micrograms of genomic DNA (from cryopreserved PBMCs) were used for TCR beta libraries. The CDR3 sequence is 14 residues long. Trimming removed 7 bases at V and 2 bases at J, with 15 bases between. From germline, CDR1 is SGHNT and CDR2 YYREEE (reference sequence). The V and J genes are TRBV5-4 and TRBJ1-2, with TRBD1 as a possible D gene (5 bases). The source is a human donor with chronic lymphocytic leukemia. The source material was PBMCs, sampled after 12 months of ibrutinib treatment. CDR3 protein: CASVSRDGNYGYTF. CDR3 nucleotide sequence: TGTGCCAGCGTATCCCGGGACGGGAACTATGGCTACACCTTC.